A single sample is the source of the 20 T cell receptor beta chains below, sequenced in a study of cytomegalovirus exposure and HLA in healthy donors. Profiling relied on immunoSEQ multiplex PCR, and the TCRdb table lists in-frame clones only, not all of them. The table records hundreds of thousands of clones, about 90% of them present only once. Source material: PBMCs. The receptors were sampled from a man between 18 and 35 years old in good health and CMV-seropositive.

Only one count was recorded for this clone. The V call is TRBV28, the J call TRBJ1-2, with a possible D match to TRBD1 (5 bases). V lost 5 bases to trimming and J lost 8 bases, with 24 bases between them. This CDR3 contains 16 residues. Germline values: CDR1 MDHEN, CDR2 SYDVKM. The CDR3 spells CASSRRTLAIYGGYTF. CDR3 nucleotide sequence: TGTGCCAGCAGTCGGAGGACACTAGCTATCTATGGCGGCTACACCTTC.

Only one count was recorded for this clone. As DNA, the CDR3 is TGTGCCAGCAGCCCGAAGGGACTAGCGGGAGCCCAGGGACCCTACGAGCAGTACTTC. Translated: CASSPKGLAGAQGPYEQYF. The chain joins TRBV5-4 to TRBJ2-7, with 14 bases aligning to TRBD2. The length of the CDR3 is 19 residues. After removal of 4 bases from V and 2 bases from J, the junction contained 14 bases not matched to a gene. Germline V gives CDR1 SGHNT, CDR2 YYREEE (reference sequence).

The chain uses TRBV6-1 and TRBJ2-5; the D gene is possibly TRBD2 (6 bases). The V and J ends lost 6 bases and 2 bases respectively, with 13 bases between them. The CDR3 has 14 amino acids. Germline values: CDR1 MNHNS, CDR2 SASEGT. This chain's CDR3 is CASRPLARQETQYF. The CDR3 nucleotides are TGTGCCAGCAGACCCCTAGCGAGGCAAGAGACCCAGTACTTC.

This clone was seen ten or more times. This sequence joins TRBV28 and TRBJ2-3, with 8 bases aligning to TRBD1. Germline trimming cut 5 bases from V and 5 bases from J; bases unmatched to any gene: 6. Germline CDR1 reads MDHEN; CDR2 reads SYDVKM. The CDR3 totals 14 residues. The CDR3 loop reads CASSPGGSEDTQYF. The CDR3 nucleotides are TGTGCCAGCAGTCCAGGGGGCTCGGAAGATACGCAGTATTTT.

V usage is TRBV27 and J usage is TRBJ2-7, with D maybe TRBD2 (6 bases). This CDR3 is 13 amino acids long. V was shortened by 2 bases and J by 5 bases, with 10 bases between the two germline ends. CDR1 is MNHEY, CDR2 SMNVEV, per germline (reference sequence). Written as DNA, the CDR3 is TGTGCCAGCAGTTTAGTGGGAGGCCACGAGCAGTACTTC. This translates into CASSLVGGHEQYF.

V is TRBV5-1 and J is TRBJ2-5; D unclear. Trimming removed 0 bases at V and 4 bases at J, with 13 bases between. CDR1 SGHRS and CDR2 YFSETQ come from the germline V gene. CDR3 length: 15 residues. The CDR3, as DNA: TGCGCCAGCAGCTTGGAGGTTGGGGTGGCAGAGACCCAGTACTTC. Protein: CASSLEVGVAETQYF.

Points on this clone: This same CDR3 is encoded by further DNA sequences in the sample. Written as DNA, the CDR3 is TGTGCCAGCAGTTTACGAGGTAATCAGCCCCAGCATTTT. Translating it yields CASSLRGNQPQHF. The genes are TRBV27 and TRBJ1-5; no clear D. Per germline, CDR1 MNHEY and CDR2 SMNVEV (reference sequence). The CDR3 has 13 residues. Trimming shortened V by 2 bases and J by 4 bases, and 6 bases separated the two germline ends.

Of note for this clone: The same CDR3 arises from other DNA sequences in this sample as well. V is TRBV1 and J is TRBJ2-7; no DNA check was done on the table's D call, TRBD1. TRBV1 is annotated as a pseudogene. This CDR3 is built from 16 residues. CDR3 in DNA: TGCACCAGCAGCCAAATAATAGGGACAGGGCCTTACGAGCAGTACTTC. This gives the protein CTSSQIIGTGPYEQYF.

The rearrangement uses TRBV5-1 and TRBJ2-1, with unresolved D. Germline CDR1 and CDR2: SGHRS and YFSETQ. With 0 bases removed from V and 2 bases from J, the gap between germline ends came to 9 bases. The CDR3 consists of 15 residues. As DNA, the CDR3 is TGCGCCAGCAGCTTGGGTAGAGGACCCTACAATGAGCAGTTCTTC. It translates to CASSLGRGPYNEQFF.

The gene calls are TRBV18 and TRBJ1-1; tentatively, D is TRBD1 (5 bases). Germline V gene lookup returns CDR1 KGHSH and CDR2 LQKENI. This CDR3 is 16 amino acids long. V was clipped by 6 bases and J by 0 bases, with 17 bases between them. The CDR3 DNA reads TGTGCCAGCTCCCCTAAGCGTGGGGCGATGAACACTGAAGCTTTCTTT. It yields the protein CASSPKRGAMNTEAFF.

The chain combines TRBV7-9 with TRBJ2-1; TRBD2 aligns across 8 bases. The CDR3 extends over 16 amino acids. The V and J ends lost 7 bases and 0 bases, in that order; junction bases with no gene match: 8. Per the germline V gene, CDR1 is SEHNR and CDR2 is FQNEAQ (reference sequence). The CDR3 DNA reads TGTGCCAGCACCTCATCTAGCGGGCCCTCCTACAATGAGCAGTTCTTC. Translating it yields CASTSSSGPSYNEQFF.

V usage is TRBV2 and J usage is TRBJ2-5; D unclear. The CDR3 consists of 12 residues. Trimming cost V 5 bases and J 0 bases, with 4 bases left between them. Looked up from germline, CDR1 is SNHLY and CDR2 is FYNNEI. Written as DNA, the CDR3 is TGTGCCAGCAGTCAAGACCAAGAGACCCAGTACTTC. As protein: CASSQDQETQYF.

The genes are TRBV4-2 and TRBJ2-7; TRBD2 matches at 8 bases. The length of the CDR3 is 17 residues. The V gene's germline CDR1 is LGHNA and CDR2 YNFKEQ. The ends lost 0 bases at V and 4 bases at J; junction bases unmatched: 11. The CDR3 sequence: CASSQDGVERGIYEQYF. The CDR3 DNA is TGTGCCAGCAGCCAAGACGGGGTTGAGCGGGGGATTTACGAGCAGTACTTC.

The chain has TRBV2 and TRBJ1-1; 7 bases align to TRBD1. CDR3 length: 15 residues. V lost 4 bases and J lost 1; bases outside the gene matches: 6. Germline V gives CDR1 SNHLY, CDR2 FYNNEI. The CDR3 here is CASSGTRQGNTEAFF. CDR3 nucleotide sequence: TGTGCCAGCAGTGGAACCAGACAGGGGAACACTGAAGCTTTCTTT. The full variable domain, with the rest looked up from reference TRBV2 and TRBJ1-1, is EPEVTQTPSHQVTQMGQEVILRCVPISNHLYFYWYRQILGQKVEFLVSFYNNEISEKSEIFDDQFSVERPDGSNFTLKIRSTKLEDSAMYFCASSGTRQGNTEAFFGQGTRLTVV.

This clone was found once. The chain uses TRBV5-1 and TRBJ2-5; 12 nucleotides align to TRBD2. Germline V gene data show CDR1 as SGHRS and CDR2 as YFSETQ. J lost 5 bases, V lost 0 bases, and 5 bases had no gene match. The CDR3 has 16 amino acids. DNA for the CDR3: TGCGCCAGCAGCTTGGGACTAGCGGGAGTGTCGGAGACCCAGTACTTC. It yields the protein CASSLGLAGVSETQYF.

The genes are TRBV7-9 and TRBJ2-1, with 10 bases identical to TRBD2. The CDR3 is 14 amino acids. Germline CDR1 and CDR2: SEHNR and FQNEAQ (reference sequence). The junction had 8 bases not matched to a gene; V was cut back by 2 bases and J by 13 bases. CDR3 bases: TGTGCCAGCAGCTTACGGTCTAGCGGGAGCCGACAGTTCTTC. Translated: CASSLRSSGSRQFF.

The chain carries TRBV7-6 and TRBJ2-3, with 7 bases lining up with TRBD1. V shed 1 base, J shed 4 bases, and the junction held 5 bases outside the gene matches. Germline V lookup: CDR1 SGHVS, CDR2 FNYEAQ. This CDR3 region has 15 residues. Here the CDR3 DNA reads TGTGCCAGCAGCTTAGGGGCAGGGGGTGCAGATACGCAGTATTTT. It is translated as CASSLGAGGADTQYF.

The chain couples TRBV5-4 to TRBJ2-7; the D gene is possibly TRBD1 (6 bases). This CDR3 has 13 amino acids. Deletions cut 3 bases from V and 2 bases from J, with 9 bases between. Germline V gene data show CDR1 as SGHNT and CDR2 as YYREEE (reference sequence). The CDR3 region has the DNA TGTGCCAGCAGCTCACAGGGAACCTACGAGCAGTACTTC. It specifies CASSSQGTYEQYF.

The rearrangement uses TRBV10-1 and TRBJ2-7; no reliable D call. The V end was cut by 0 bases, the J end by 7 bases, with 10 bases between. This CDR3 has 13 residues. Germline V CDR1 and CDR2: WNHNN, SYGVQD (reference sequence). The CDR3 region is CASSESVRSEQYF. The CDR3 DNA follows: TGCGCCAGCAGTGAGTCAGTCCGGTCGGAGCAGTACTTC.

For the CDR3, the DNA is TGTGCCAGCAGTCGGACAGGGATTCAAGAGACCCAGTACTTC. As protein: CASSRTGIQETQYF. The rearrangement joins TRBV6-6 to TRBJ2-5; 8 bases align to TRBD1. The germline gives CDR1 MNHNY, CDR2 SVGAGI (reference sequence). CDR3 size: 14 residues. The V gene end was trimmed by 5 bases and the J gene end by 2 bases; junction bases not matched to a gene: 4.